The present TCR beta chain was sequenced within a study of beta chain features in type 1 diabetes. Overall study findings and caveats: Fewer insertions but more deletions were seen at VDJ junctions in type 1 diabetes patients.

The whole isolated RNA underwent reverse transcription, so sequencing captured expressed TCRB transcripts. Sequenced by immunoSEQ multiplex PCR; TCRdb stores in-frame clones only, minus some. In the table there are roughly 500,000 clones, approximately 30% of which are singletons. Germline V lookup: CDR1 GTSNPN, CDR2 SVGIG (reference sequence). This CDR3 contains 13 residues. The V gene lost 8 bases and the J gene lost 4 bases, with 17 bases spanning the gap. The table lists this clone with a few counts. Antigen unknown. V gene TRBV30 combines with J gene TRBJ1-1, with D possibly being TRBD1 (5 bases). The sample taken for sequencing was naive CD4+ T cells from blood. This receptor was taken from a man between 18 and 29 years old in good health. CDR3 DNA sequence: TGTGCCCGGACTAGCAGGGTGGGCACTGAAGCTTTCTTT. It codes for CARTSRVGTEAFF.